The present entry profiles one T cell receptor (beta chain) with its context. Its antigen is unknown. This entry belongs to a study of cytomegalovirus exposure and HLA in healthy donors. Study overall: The platform used for the 120 validation repertoires matched that of the roughly 700 first-cohort repertoires, a later analysis reported. Study outcomes and limitations: There were a few CMV-associated chains whose specificity for CMV antigens was confirmed in vitro.

Repertoires were generated with immunoSEQ multiplex PCR, while TCRdb's copy carries only in-frame clones and drops some. The profile shows about 220,000 clones, 75% to 95% of them singletons. Specimen: PBMCs. The sequence was obtained from a woman younger than 35 in good health and CMV-seronegative.

The CDR3 region is CASSLVSRGQPQHF. The CDR3 DNA reads TGTGCCAGCAGCTTGGTAAGTCGAGGTCAGCCCCAGCATTTT. The chain uses TRBV5-5 and TRBJ1-5, with D unclear. The CDR3 loop spans 14 amino acids. Germline V gene data show CDR1 as SGHKS and CDR2 as YYEKEE (reference sequence). The V end lost 0 bases, the J end lost 6 bases, and 10 bases lay between the germline ends.